This T cell receptor (beta chain) is drawn from a study of cytomegalovirus exposure and HLA in healthy donors. In the case of this clone: What it binds is unknown.

Overall study findings and caveats: When analyzed later, a missense DCLRE1C variant was found to be linked to TCR beta V- and J-gene trimming. Most of the TCR beta V segments (in an earlier analysis) were productive either about 87% or about 30% of the time. In a later analysis, parvovirus B19, influenza, CMV and Epstein-Barr virus appeared linked to several top co-occurrence clusters.

A multiplex PCR was run with 60 Vbeta primers and 13 Jbeta primers. Repertoires were generated with immunoSEQ multiplex PCR, while TCRdb's copy carries only in-frame clones and drops some. Of around 190,000 clones listed, 85% were seen once; the top ten hold about 2.3%. V lost 6 bases, J lost 0 bases, and 17 bases lay in between. CDR1 and CDR2 from the germline V gene are SQVTM and ANQGSEA. This CDR3 has 15 residues. This chain connects TRBV29-1 to TRBJ2-5, with D possibly TRBD2 on 6 matching bases. This TCR derives from a woman aged 45 to 65 in good health and CMV-seronegative. Input material: PBMCs. The CDR3 spells CSVARGGFYQETQYF. CDR3 in DNA: TGCAGCGTCGCACGAGGAGGGTTTTACCAAGAGACCCAGTACTTC.